Described below is a single TCR beta chain sequence and its context. Its specificity is not known. The data were obtained in a study of CD4 T cells in relation to SARS-CoV-2 and coronaviruses. Looking at the study overall: PBMCs were cultured with antigen for roughly 11 days before TCR beta sequencing.

Sequenced by immunoSEQ multiplex PCR; TCRdb stores in-frame clones only, minus some. This table holds 15,000 to 20,000 clones, about four fifths found once. The unexposed donors gave CD4+ T cells in about 2010-2019, prior to COVID-19. The cells were cultured for about ten days before CD4+ T cells were isolated. Testing used SARS-CoV-2 S/N and four cold-coronavirus spikes on unexposed-donor CD4+ T cells, cells permitting. CDR1 and CDR2 from the germline V gene are LGHDT and YNNKEL (reference sequence). The CDR3 has 13 residues. Trimming removed 4 bases from V and 5 bases from J, with 8 bases in between.

The chain couples TRBV3-1 (or the pseudogene TRBV3-2) to TRBJ1-4; weak D call: TRBD1 (5 bases). Specimen: CD4+ T cells from PBMCs, cultured in vitro. The sequence came from a human donor in good health. The CDR3 DNA sequence: TGTGCCAGCAGCCCACACAGGAATGAAAAACTGTTTTTT. This codes for CASSPHRNEKLFF.